Listed below are T cell receptor beta chains from one sample, sequenced in a study of T cells in Graves' hyperthyroidism and ophthalmopathy. TCRdb re-called the multiplex PCR reads through MiXCR, storing one row per CDR3 protein. The top ten hold roughly 10% of the sample, which has some 760,000 distinct CDR3 sequences, less than 15% seen once. Sequenced material: blood. Receptor source: a woman aged 18-35 years with Graves' hyperthyroidism. The CDR3 runs from the conserved cysteine through the conserved F or W. A D gene is named only where the DNA matches it firmly. Only part of the rows carry a size: once, few, many, or a class if the clone is expanded.

d_gene	v_gene	j_gene	abundance	CDR3aa	CDR3nt
NA	TRBV30	TRBJ1-4	NA	CAWYREGGEKLFF	TGTGCCTGGTATCGAGAGGGGGGGGAAAAACTGTTTTTT
TRBD2	TRBV30	TRBJ2-2	NA	CAYSSGSITGELFF	TGTGCCTACTCTAGCGGGAGTATCACCGGGGAGCTGTTTTTT
TRBD1	TRBV29-1	TRBJ2-5	NA	CSVDLGQGTGTQYF	TGCAGCGTTGACTTAGGACAGGGGACAGGGACCCAGTACTTC
TRBD2	TRBV28	TRBJ2-3	many	CASSPLAGGDTQYF	TGTGCCAGCAGCCCACTAGCGGGAGGGGATACGCAGTATTTT
TRBD2	TRBV4-2	TRBJ2-1	NA	CASSPSIALTSTQFF	TGTGCCAGCAGCCCAAGTATCGCGTTGACTAGCACGCAGTTCTTC
NA	TRBV16	TRBJ2-1	NA	CASSQAPGEQFF	TGTGCCAGCAGCCAAGCCCCCGGAGAGCAGTTCTTC
TRBD2	TRBV7-8	TRBJ2-1	few	CASSRTSGRGEQFF	TGTGCCAGCAGCCGGACTAGCGGGAGGGGTGAGCAGTTCTTC
NA	TRBV19	TRBJ1-1	NA	CASSLQAKNTEAFF	TGTGCCAGTAGTCTTCAGGCCAAGAACACTGAAGCTTTCTTT
TRBD2	TRBV18	TRBJ2-2	many	CASSTSGSYGELFF	TGTGCCAGCTCAACTAGCGGGTCCTACGGGGAGCTGTTTTTT
NA	TRBV7-2	TRBJ2-7	many	CASSLGRLSAGEQYF	TGTGCCAGCAGCTTAGGGCGCCTATCAGCAGGCGAGCAGTACTTC
TRBD2	TRBV11-2	TRBJ2-7	many	CASSLRGMVGLASPYEQYF	TGTGCCAGCAGCTTAAGGGGAATGGTGGGACTAGCGTCCCCCTACGAGCAGTACTTC
TRBD2	TRBV2	TRBJ2-5	few	CAGGGRETQYF	TGTGCCGGCGGGGGGAGGGAGACCCAGTACTTC
NA	TRBV15	TRBJ2-1	few	CATSPSVGRIEQFF	TGTGCCACCAGCCCCTCGGTCGGGAGAATAGAGCAGTTCTTC
NA	TRBV15	TRBJ1-4	NA	CATSRNPTNEKLFF	TGTGCCACCAGCAGGAATCCAACTAATGAAAAACTGTTTTTT
NA	TRBV20-1	TRBJ1-2	NA	CSARQPHNYGYTF	TGCAGTGCTAGACAGCCTCATAACTATGGCTACACCTTC
NA	TRBV3-1	TRBJ1-2	many	CASSGDGAYGYTF	TGTGCCAGCAGCGGGGACGGAGCCTATGGCTACACCTTC
TRBD1	TRBV30	TRBJ1-5	many	CAWGQRGQGGNQPQHF	TGTGCCTGGGGGCAACGGGGACAGGGCGGGAATCAGCCCCAGCATTTT
NA	TRBV6-1	TRBJ2-7	few	CASSSGDSAYEQYF	TGTGCCAGCAGCTCGGGAGATTCGGCCTACGAGCAGTACTTC
NA	TRBV18	TRBJ2-1	many	CASSPQRGDNEQFF	TGTGCCAGCTCACCACAAAGGGGAGACAATGAGCAGTTCTTC
NA	TRBV19	TRBJ2-7	NA	CASSIVTDSYEQYF	TGTGCCAGTAGTATTGTGACAGACTCCTACGAGCAGTACTTC
NA	TRBV6-2/TRBV6-3	TRBJ2-7	NA	CAVLRDPKGIEQYF	TGTGCCGTCCTCCGGGACCCTAAGGGGATCGAGCAGTACTTC
NA	TRBV12-3/TRBV12-4	TRBJ2-1	many	CATGLSPNEQFF	TGTGCCACCGGTTTAAGCCCAAATGAGCAGTTCTTC
TRBD2	TRBV3-1	TRBJ2-1	many	CASSPDPGLASYNEQFF	TGTGCCAGCAGCCCGGACCCGGGACTAGCGTCCTACAATGAGCAGTTCTTC
NA	TRBV20-1	TRBJ2-7	many	CSAEPATDSYEQYF	TGCAGTGCCGAACCGGCGACGGACTCCTACGAGCAGTACTTC
TRBD1	TRBV12-3/TRBV12-4	TRBJ2-1	NA	CASSQGQGFYNEQFF	TGTGCCAGCAGCCAGGGACAGGGGTTCTACAATGAGCAGTTCTTC
TRBD2	TRBV5-1	TRBJ2-1	NA	CASSFEAGIKYNEQFF	TGCGCCAGCAGCTTCGAAGCGGGAATAAAATACAATGAGCAGTTCTTC
TRBD2	TRBV4-2	TRBJ2-1	NA	CASSQGFGRAIDEQFF	TGTGCCAGCAGCCAAGGTTTCGGGAGGGCCATAGATGAGCAGTTCTTC
NA	TRBV11-3	TRBJ2-3	few	CASSWDPSGRGADTQYF	TGTGCCAGCAGCTGGGATCCTAGCGGCCGGGGGGCGGATACGCAGTATTTT
TRBD2	TRBV6-1	TRBJ2-5	NA	CVARTSGRAGETQYF	TGTGTGGCGAGGACTAGCGGGAGGGCCGGGGAGACCCAGTACTTC
TRBD2	TRBV3-1	TRBJ2-2	few	CASSQEIAGGPTTGELFF	TGTGCCAGCAGCCAGGAGATAGCGGGAGGGCCAACCACCGGGGAGCTGTTTTTT
NA	TRBV6-1	TRBJ1-4	NA	CASSPASTANEKLFF	TGTGCCAGCAGTCCCGCGAGCACGGCTAATGAAAAACTGTTTTTT
NA	TRBV6-2/TRBV6-3	TRBJ2-1	many	CASGAGYFYNEQFF	TGTGCCAGCGGGGCGGGTTATTTCTACAATGAGCAGTTCTTC
NA	TRBV14	TRBJ2-7	few	CASSQIGAEQYF	TGTGCCAGCAGCCAAATCGGGGCTGAGCAGTACTTC
NA	TRBV29-1	TRBJ2-2	few	CSVGTAGTGELFF	TGCAGCGTTGGTACCGCCGGCACCGGGGAGCTGTTTTTT
TRBD2	TRBV30	TRBJ2-7	many	CAWGSSRTSGSYEQYF	TGTGCCTGGGGGTCCTCTAGGACTAGCGGGAGTTACGAGCAGTACTTC
TRBD1	TRBV29-1	TRBJ1-4	few	CSVTTGASEKLFF	TGCAGCGTTACTACAGGGGCGAGTGAAAAACTGTTTTTT
NA	TRBV5-6	TRBJ2-3	NA	CASSSTSTAFTDTQYF	TGTGCCAGCAGCTCGACCTCGACAGCCTTCACAGATACGCAGTATTTT